This T cell receptor (beta chain) was captured in a study of T cells in Graves' hyperthyroidism and ophthalmopathy. Study-level findings and limits: Blood samples included most of the expanded thyroid clonotypes exceeding 0.001.

Amplification of TCR beta CDR3 regions used RNA as the template. The study used the HTBI primer set for a first-round RT-PCR of the TCR CDR3. TCRdb re-derived calls from the multiplex PCR reads in MiXCR, one entry per CDR3 protein. Of more than 300,000 distinct CDR3 sequences listed, approximately 13% are singletons. V shed 2 bases and J shed 4 bases, with 5 bases lying between them. This CDR3 contains 11 residues. Germline CDR1 and CDR2: GTSNPN and SVGIG (reference sequence). A few counts support this clonotype. Its target is unknown. Sequenced sample: blood. This sequence originates from a woman aged 60-70 years with Graves' hyperthyroidism. The chain recombines TRBV30 with TRBJ2-5, with D unclear. CDR3 loop: CAWSRGETQYF. DNA of the CDR3: TGTGCCTGGAGTCGAGGAGAGACCCAGTACTTC.